These 5 T cell receptor beta chains share one sample of origin, sequenced in a study of cytomegalovirus exposure and HLA in healthy donors. The method was immunoSEQ multiplex PCR; TCRdb's version includes in-frame clones alone and lacks a portion of them. The sample includes 80,000 to 100,000 clones, roughly nine tenths of them seen just once. Input material: PBMCs. All receptors come from a woman in her 30s in good health and CMV-seronegative.

This chain joins TRBV29-1 and TRBJ1-3; D uncertain. The V and J ends lost 3 bases and 0 bases respectively, with 12 bases between them. The germline CDR1 and CDR2 sequences are SQVTM and ANQGSEA. CDR3 length: 15 amino acids. The CDR3: CSVELGSSSGNTIYF. The CDR3, as DNA: TGCAGCGTTGAGCTTGGTAGTAGCTCTGGAAACACCATATATTTT.

This clone has just a few counts. The V gene is TRBV5-1, the J gene TRBJ1-1; D not certain. Germline CDR1 reads SGHRS; CDR2 reads YFSETQ. V lost 1 base to trimming and J lost 0 bases, with 13 bases between them. This CDR3 is built from 16 residues. The chain's CDR3 is CASSLLPRGMNTEAFF. CDR3 in DNA: TGCGCCAGCAGCTTGTTGCCCCGGGGTATGAACACTGAAGCTTTCTTT.

The rearrangement joins TRBV2 to TRBJ1-6; TRBD1 matches 10 bases. Trimming cost V 4 bases and J 7 bases; bases outside gene matches: 7. This CDR3 is 16 amino acids long. Germline lookup yields CDR1 SNHLY and CDR2 FYNNEI. The CDR3 coding sequence is TGTGCCAGCAGTGCGCGGACAGGGGGAGGGAATTCACCCCTCCACTTT. It translates to CASSARTGGGNSPLHF.

The genes are TRBV7-2 and TRBJ2-5; 8 bases map to TRBD2. The germline V gene encodes CDR1 SGHTA and CDR2 FQGNSA. The length of the CDR3 is 18 residues. After removal of 1 base from V and 5 bases from J, the junction contained 15 bases not matched to a gene. CDR3 coding DNA: TGTGCCAGCAGCTTAGGGGTTTCGGCGGGGGGTAAGGGGGAGACCCAGTACTTC. Protein: CASSLGVSAGGKGETQYF.

The chain couples TRBV7-6 to TRBJ1-5; no definite D call. CDR1 is SGHVS, CDR2 FNYEAQ, per germline. There are 14 residues in the CDR3. V shed 2 bases and J shed 7 bases, with 12 bases lying between them. CDR3 coding DNA: TGTGCCAGCAGCTTATATCGCGGAGACCAGCCCCAGCATTTT. Protein product: CASSLYRGDQPQHF.